The 25 T cell receptor beta chains below come from one sample, sequenced in a study of cytomegalovirus exposure and HLA in healthy donors (dated by TCRdb to 2017 to 2019). Receptors were amplified or captured by the immunoSEQ multiplex PCR assay. The multiplex PCR relied on a mix of 60 forward primers for TCR Vbeta segments and 13 reverse primers for TCR Jbeta segments. Imported from immuneACCESS, the table was reduced by TCRdb to in-frame sequences with V and J called. These copies leave out some clones; in studies compared against another copy, an unresolved V gene accounts for under half, and the cause of the remainder is not known. The sample table shows about 130,000 clones, and 80% to 85% are seen once. The top ten constitute roughly 1.2% of the sample. The sequencing input was PBMCs. These receptors all come from a boy between 5 and 17 years old in good health and CMV-seronegative.

The gene calls are TRBV6-5 and TRBJ1-2; D call uncertain. Germline V gene lookup returns CDR1 MNHEY and CDR2 SVGAGI. This CDR3 is 11 amino acids long. V lost 3 bases, J lost 7 bases, and 6 bases lay in between. CDR3 DNA sequence: TGTGCCAGCAGTTATGGAGGTGGCTACACCTTC. This sequence encodes CASSYGGGYTF.

The CDR3 DNA is TGCGCCACGAGAGACAGGGGGACCGATACGCAGTATTTT. Translating gives CATRDRGTDTQYF. The rearrangement joins TRBV23-1 to TRBJ2-3; TRBD1 aligns across 9 bases. TRBV23-1 is treated as an ORF (open reading frame) with a function not yet certain. The CDR3 has 13 amino acids. The junction had 8 bases not matched to a gene; V was cut back by 10 bases and J by 6 bases.

A few counts support this clone. The rearrangement links TRBV5-6 to TRBJ1-4; D is perhaps TRBD1 (5 bases). The V gene's germline CDR1 is SGHDT and CDR2 YYEEEE. This CDR3 is 15 amino acids long. With 2 bases removed from V and 2 bases from J, the gap between germline ends came to 10 bases. The CDR3 DNA reads as TGTGCCAGCAGCTTTTACAGGTCGACTAATGAAAAACTGTTTTTT. It encodes CASSFYRSTNEKLFF.

There are a few counts of this clone. This chain uses TRBV11-2 with TRBJ1-4; weak D call: TRBD1 (5 bases). In germline, CDR1 is SGHAT, CDR2 FQNNGV. The ends were cut back, 1 base at V and 7 bases at J, with 10 bases in the middle. The CDR3 sequence is 14 residues long. For the CDR3, the DNA is TGTGCCAGCAGCTTAGGGGGCATGGGTGAAAAACTGTTTTTT. Its translation: CASSLGGMGEKLFF.

The V gene is TRBV4-2, the J gene TRBJ2-2, with 8 bases aligning to TRBD2. Losses at the gene ends were 1 base for V and 4 bases for J; bases not matched to a gene: 8. The CDR3 has 17 residues. Per germline, CDR1 LGHNA and CDR2 YNFKEQ. The CDR3 region has the DNA TGTGCCAGCAGCCAAGTAGGTAGCGGGAAAGGCACCGGGGAGCTGTTTTTT. It codes for CASSQVGSGKGTGELFF.

The gene calls are TRBV5-1 and TRBJ2-7; D not certain. Trimming cost V 1 base and J 6 bases, with 8 bases left between them. CDR3 size: 12 residues. Germline V lookup: CDR1 SGHRS, CDR2 YFSETQ. The DNA for the CDR3 is TGCGCCAGCAGCTTGTCCAAGCGCGAGCAGTACTTC. It encodes CASSLSKREQYF.

The chain employs TRBV27 and TRBJ1-2, with D possibly matching TRBD1 (6 bases). Germline CDR1 reads MNHEY; CDR2 reads SMNVEV (reference sequence). The CDR3 consists of 14 residues. Deletions cut 6 bases from V and 8 bases from J, with 19 bases between. CDR3 residues: CASRLGTSNQGYTF. CDR3 sequence (DNA): TGTGCCAGCAGATTAGGGACAAGCAATCAAGGCTACACCTTC.

The chain recombines TRBV9 with TRBJ2-3, with D unresolved. This CDR3 is built from 16 residues. Per germline, CDR1 SGDLS and CDR2 YYNGEE. V lost 0 bases, J lost 4 bases, and 15 bases lay in between. CDR3 nucleotide sequence: TGTGCCAGCAGCGTAGACCCCACTCCACGGGCAGATACGCAGTATTTT. Residues: CASSVDPTPRADTQYF.

This clone appeared a single time. The chain is built from TRBV6-5 and TRBJ2-7, with D hard to call. V lost 4 bases to trimming and J lost 5 bases, with 18 bases between them. CDR1 and CDR2 (germline): MNHEY, SVGAGI. The CDR3 has 15 residues. This CDR3 is CASSSLLGSRHEQYF. The DNA for the CDR3 is TGTGCCAGCAGTTCCCTTTTGGGCAGCCGACACGAGCAGTACTTC.

This clone was seen a handful of times. The CDR3 nucleotides read TGTGCCAGCAGCTTAGTGGGGGGGGCCAGGCAGCCCCAGCATTTT. It is translated as CASSLVGGARQPQHF. The chain is built from TRBV7-8 and TRBJ1-5; D perhaps matches TRBD1 (6 bases). From germline, CDR1 is SGHVS and CDR2 FQNEAQ. The ends were cut back, 1 base at V and 7 bases at J, with 14 bases in the middle. The CDR3 has 15 residues.

The chain combines TRBV15 with TRBJ2-7; TRBD2 might be the D (5 bases). From germline, CDR1 is LNHNV and CDR2 YYDKDF (reference sequence). V lost 0 bases to trimming and J lost 9 bases, with 12 bases between them. This CDR3 has 13 amino acids. The CDR3 DNA follows: TGTGCCACCAGCAGAGATCTGACGGCGGGGCAGTACTTC. Translated: CATSRDLTAGQYF. Full variable domain (remainder filled in from reference TRBV15 and TRBJ2-7): DAMVIQNPRYQVTQFGKPVTLSCSQTLNHNVMYWYQQKSSQAPKLLFHYYDKDFNNEADTPDNFQSRRPNTSFCFLDIRSPGLGDTAMYLCATSRDLTAGQYFGPGTRLTVT.

This clone was counted only a few times. The genes are TRBV4-2 and TRBJ2-3, with 9 bases that match TRBD2. The CDR3 extends over 15 amino acids. Germline V gene lookup returns CDR1 LGHNA and CDR2 YNFKEQ. With V trimmed by 1 base and J by 2 bases, 1 base remained unmatched. This CDR3 reads CASSQGGGDTDTQYF. CDR3 DNA sequence: TGTGCCAGCAGCCAAGGCGGGGGGGACACAGATACGCAGTATTTT.

This clone was seen just once. The V and J genes are TRBV5-1 and TRBJ2-7; possible D gene TRBD1, 7 bases. The CDR3 is made up of 14 amino acids. Trimming took off 0 bases at V and 4 bases at J, with 11 bases between the two ends. Germline V lookup: CDR1 SGHRS, CDR2 YFSETQ. The CDR3 spells CASSLGTGGYEQYF. The CDR3 DNA follows: TGCGCCAGCAGCTTGGGGACAGGAGGGTACGAGCAGTACTTC.

The J gene is TRBJ1-3, the V gene TRBV7-9; D perhaps matches TRBD1 (5 bases). The V end lost 5 bases, the J end lost 4 bases, and 15 bases lay between the germline ends. This CDR3 has 15 residues. Germline-derived CDR1 and CDR2 are SEHNR and FQNEAQ (reference sequence). The CDR3 loop is CASSVGGGSGNTIYF. The CDR3 DNA follows: TGTGCCAGCAGCGTCGGGGGGGGGTCCGGAAACACCATATATTTT. Drawing the rest from reference TRBV7-9 and TRBJ1-3, the complete variable domain is DTGVSQNPRHKITKRGQNVTFRCDPISEHNRLYWYRQTLGQGPEFLTYFQNEAQLEKSRLLSDRFSAERPKGSFSTLEIQRTEQGDSAMYLCASSVGGGSGNTIYFGEGSWLTVV.

The chain employs TRBV4-1 and TRBJ2-5, with 12 bases fitting TRBD2. Unmatched junction bases numbered 8, after V lost 0 bases and J lost 3 bases. The CDR3 spans 18 residues. Germline CDR1 and CDR2: MGHRA and YSYEKL. The CDR3, as DNA: TGCGCCAGCAGCCAAGAAAGACTAGCGGGAGTTAAGGAAGAGACCCAGTACTTC. Protein: CASSQERLAGVKEETQYF.

The rearrangement uses TRBV5-1 and TRBJ2-3, with 9 nucleotides matching TRBD2. There are 15 residues in the CDR3. V shed 4 bases, J shed 5 bases, and the junction held 8 bases outside the gene matches. Germline V gene data show CDR1 as SGHRS and CDR2 as YFSETQ. The CDR3 sequence is CASSPGTSQIDTQYF. Written as DNA, the CDR3 is TGCGCCAGCAGCCCCGGGACTAGCCAGATAGATACGCAGTATTTT.

V gene TRBV11-2 combines with J gene TRBJ1-1; a possible D gene is TRBD1 (5 bases). The CDR3 spans 14 residues. CDR1 is SGHAT, CDR2 FQNNGV, per germline. Trimming cost V 0 bases and J 5 bases, with 10 bases left between them. The DNA for the CDR3 is TGTGCCAGCAGCTTAGAATGGGGGGGGACTGAAGCTTTCTTT. Encoded protein: CASSLEWGGTEAFF.

The gene calls are TRBV28 and TRBJ2-2; TRBD2 is a possible D gene (5 bases). V was clipped by 8 bases and J by 6 bases, with 19 bases between them. Germline V gene data show CDR1 as MDHEN and CDR2 as SYDVKM. CDR3 size: 15 residues. The CDR3 region is CASGVSLGGPGELFF. As DNA, the CDR3 is TGTGCCAGCGGGGTGAGCCTCGGAGGTCCCGGGGAGCTGTTTTTT.

This clone was seen only once. This chain uses TRBV6-5 with TRBJ1-1, with 8 nucleotides matching TRBD1. This CDR3 comprises 14 residues. CDR1 MNHEY and CDR2 SVGAGI come from the germline V gene. V trimming: 7 bases; J trimming: 5 bases; junction bases outside the gene matches: 9. The CDR3 bases are TGTGCCAGCAAAAGACAGGGGCTGGGTACTGAAGCTTTCTTT. It specifies CASKRQGLGTEAFF.

The chain joins TRBV28 to TRBJ1-4; D is undetermined. CDR3 length: 15 amino acids. V lost 4 bases, J lost 3 bases, and 12 bases lay in between. Germline CDR1 and CDR2: MDHEN and SYDVKM. This CDR3 reads CASSSRGSANEKLFF. CDR3 DNA: TGTGCCAGCAGTTCCCGGGGATCAGCTAATGAAAAACTGTTTTTT.

The V gene is TRBV30, the J gene TRBJ1-2; TRBD1 agrees at 12 bases. This CDR3 has 14 amino acids. V lost 1 base and J lost 8; bases outside the gene matches: 5. Germline CDR1 reads GTSNPN; CDR2 reads SVGIG (reference sequence). The CDR3 DNA is TGTGCCTGGAGTGGGGACAGGGGGCCGGGGGGCTACACCTTC. The encoded protein is CAWSGDRGPGGYTF.

Details on this clone: Other nucleotide sequences in the sample specify the same CDR3. The chain combines TRBV19 with TRBJ1-1, with 11 bases identical to TRBD1. Trimming removed 6 bases from V and 4 bases from J; junction bases left unmatched: 4. CDR3 length: 14 amino acids. Germline V gives CDR1 LNHDA, CDR2 SQIVND (reference sequence). CDR3 nucleotide sequence: TGTGCCAGTAGCACCGGACAGGGGGCCACTGAAGCTTTCTTT. Protein sequence: CASSTGQGATEAFF.

The chain's CDR3 is CASSPGGHTQYF. As DNA, the CDR3 is TGTGCCAGCAGCCCAGGGGGTCATACGCAGTATTTT. The rearrangement uses TRBV6-5 and TRBJ2-3; 7 nucleotides agree with TRBD1. Unmatched junction bases numbered 4, after V lost 6 bases and J lost 7 bases. CDR3 length: 12 amino acids. The germline gives CDR1 MNHEY, CDR2 SVGAGI.

The genes are TRBV7-9 and TRBJ2-3; TRBD1 might be the D (6 bases). Trimming shortened V by 3 bases and J by 2 bases, and 12 bases separated the two germline ends. The CDR3 spans 15 residues. Germline V CDR1 and CDR2: SEHNR, FQNEAQ (reference sequence). CDR3 sequence: CASSFWTAFTDTQYF. The CDR3, as DNA: TGTGCCAGCAGCTTCTGGACAGCCTTCACAGATACGCAGTATTTT.

CDR3 amino acids: CASSPGTGNQPQHF. The CDR3 coding sequence is TGTGCCAGCAGCCCAGGGACAGGGAATCAGCCCCAGCATTTT. The chain combines TRBV28 with TRBJ1-5, with 9 bases fitting TRBD1. The CDR3 extends over 14 amino acids. Germline V CDR1 and CDR2: MDHEN, SYDVKM. V shed 6 bases and J 4 bases; nucleotides not matched to a gene: 4.